This entry lists 25 T cell receptor beta chains sequenced from one sample in a study of T cells after yellow fever vaccination. TCRdb analysed the 5' RACE reads with MiXCR anew, one entry per CDR3 protein. The sample has almost 600,000 distinct CDR3 sequences, around an eighth seen once. The specimen comprised PBMCs, sampled on the day of the yellow fever booster vaccination. The source is a man under 40 who received the YFV17D yellow fever vaccine.

This clonotype has more than one count but fewer than ten. The J gene is TRBJ2-7, the V gene TRBV7-6; D not certain. Trimming left V 5 bases short and J 1 base short, with 12 bases between. The length of the CDR3 is 14 residues. Germline V CDR1 and CDR2: SGHVS, FNYEAQ. This CDR3 is CASSPGESSYEQYF. The CDR3 coding sequence is TGTGCCAGCAGCCCCGGTGAGAGTTCCTACGAGCAGTACTTC.

The chain couples TRBV20-1 to TRBJ2-7; D remains unclear. Between the trimmed V and J ends, which lost 3 bases and 5 bases, there was a span of 11 bases. Germline assignment: CDR1 DFQATT and CDR2 SNEGSKA (reference sequence). The CDR3 is made up of 12 amino acids. CDR3 nucleotide sequence: TGCAGTGCTAGCGCGAATTACCACGAGCAGTACTTC. Residues: CSASANYHEQYF.

This chain connects TRBV4-2 to TRBJ2-2, with 7 bases matching TRBD1. In germline, CDR1 is LGHNA, CDR2 YNFKEQ. The CDR3 is 17 residues long. With V trimmed by 4 bases and J by 6 bases, 14 bases remained unmatched. CDR3 DNA: TGTGCCAGCAGCCTCGGGACAGTGGAGGTTCAGTCCGGGGAGCTGTTTTTT. Translated, it gives CASSLGTVEVQSGELFF.

The DNA for the CDR3 is TGCGCCAGCAGACCCCGGCTAGCGGAGCTTTACAATGAGCAGTTCTTC. Translating gives CASRPRLAELYNEQFF. The V call is TRBV23-1, the J call TRBJ2-1; 7 nucleotides align to TRBD2. TRBV23-1 is labeled an ORF, and its function is uncertain. The CDR3 length is 16 residues. V lost 6 bases and J lost 4; bases outside the gene matches: 12.

This clonotype has only a few counts. The V and J genes are TRBV9 and TRBJ2-5; either TRBD1 or TRBD2 may fit D (5 bases each). This CDR3 region has 14 residues. Trimming pared 3 bases from V and 5 bases from J, leaving 14 bases between. Germline CDR1 is SGDLS and CDR2 is YYNGEE. Written as DNA, the CDR3 is TGTGCCAGCAGCGGGGGGTCGGGTAAGGAGACCCAGTACTTC. Its protein product is CASSGGSGKETQYF.

In its sample, this clonotype was seen a few times. One base away lies a much larger clone, so this may be a sequencing read error. This rearrangement joins TRBV20-1 to TRBJ2-1, with 11 bases matching TRBD2. The CDR3 extends over 16 amino acids. The germline gives CDR1 DFQATT, CDR2 SNEGSKA (reference sequence). CDR3 nucleotides: TGCTGTGCGCCCAAACTAGCGGGAGAGTCTATCAATGAGCAGTTCTTC. Translated, it gives CCAPKLAGESINEQFF.

The chain is built from TRBV20-1 and TRBJ2-5, with D possibly matching TRBD2 (5 bases). V lost 1 base, J lost 4 bases, and 10 bases lay in between. The CDR3 loop spans 13 amino acids. Germline loops: CDR1 DFQATT, CDR2 SNEGSKA (reference sequence). CDR3: CSARASSRETQYF. The CDR3 nucleotides read TGCAGTGCTAGAGCTAGCTCTCGAGAGACCCAGTACTTC.

This clonotype appeared a few times. CDR3 region: CSARDNRPGYIQYF. CDR3 DNA: TGCAGTGCTAGAGATAACCGACCGGGGTACATTCAGTACTTC. The chain is built from TRBV20-1 and TRBJ2-4, with D possibly matching TRBD2 (5 bases). CDR1 and CDR2 from the germline V gene are DFQATT and SNEGSKA (reference sequence). The V gene lost 0 bases and the J gene lost 8 bases, with 14 bases spanning the gap. The CDR3 sequence is 14 residues long.

This clonotype was observed a handful of times. The rearrangement joins TRBV7-9 to TRBJ1-1; tentative D call: TRBD1 (5 bases). Between the trimmed V and J ends, which lost 2 bases and 4 bases, there was a span of 11 bases. Germline CDR1 reads SEHNR; CDR2 reads FQNEAQ (reference sequence). The CDR3 is made up of 14 amino acids. CDR3 in amino acids: CASSLPGGGTEAFF. The CDR3 DNA reads as TGTGCCAGCAGCTTACCGGGGGGTGGCACTGAAGCTTTCTTT.

Notes on this clonotype: The conserved final phenylalanine or tryptophan is absent from the CDR3, which likely points to a read error. The DNA is left out, because the CDR3 cannot be placed on it with certainty; the CDR3 is given as TCRdb lists it. The J gene is TRBJ2-7, the V gene TRBV27; the table calls TRBD2, which could not be checked here. The germline gives CDR1 MNHEY, CDR2 SMNVEV (reference sequence). Ends included, the CDR3 has 8 residues. CDR3 region: CASSLTSD.

This clonotype has ten or more counts. V and J are TRBV12-3 or TRBV12-4 and TRBJ2-3, with a possible D match to TRBD2 (6 bases). V was shortened by 3 bases and J by 6 bases, with 22 bases between the two germline ends. The CDR3 extends over 17 amino acids. The CDR3 protein is CASSFPWGLGDVDTQYF. CDR3 sequence (DNA): TGTGCCAGCAGTTTTCCCTGGGGACTTGGGGATGTGGATACGCAGTATTTT.

This clonotype was detected a few times. This rearrangement joins TRBV7-2 to TRBJ2-3; no definite D call. The CDR3 length is 17 residues. The V gene lost 0 bases and the J gene lost 2 bases, with 15 bases spanning the gap. Germline V CDR1 and CDR2: SGHTA, FQGNSA. The CDR3, as DNA: TGTGCCAGCAGCTTAGCGTGGGTGGGCTTGGTCACAGATACGCAGTATTTT. It codes for CASSLAWVGLVTDTQYF.

This chain uses TRBV15 with TRBJ2-2; D is unclear. V was pared by 0 bases and J by 6 bases, with 11 bases between. Germline V lookup: CDR1 LNHNV, CDR2 YYDKDF (reference sequence). The CDR3 covers 15 residues. The chain's CDR3 is CATSRDAARPGELFF. The DNA for the CDR3 is TGTGCCACCAGCAGAGACGCTGCTCGGCCCGGGGAGCTGTTTTTT.

The gene calls are TRBV7-2 and TRBJ2-2, with 7 bases fitting TRBD2. J was trimmed by 6 bases and V by 5 bases; bases with no gene match: 9. The CDR3 consists of 15 residues. The germline gives CDR1 SGHTA, CDR2 FQGNSA. The CDR3 sequence: CASSLRTSIAGELFF. The CDR3 DNA follows: TGTGCCAGCAGCCTCCGGACTAGTATCGCCGGGGAGCTGTTTTTT. The whole variable domain, filled in from reference TRBV7-2 and TRBJ2-2, reads GAGVSQSPSNKVTEKGKDVELRCDPISGHTALYWYRQSLGQGLEFLIYFQGNSAPDKSGLPSDRFSAERTGGSVSTLTIQRTQQEDSAVYLCASSLRTSIAGELFFGEGSRLTVL.

The V call is TRBV9, the J call TRBJ2-7, with a weak D call TRBD1 (6 bases). Germline CDR1 is SGDLS and CDR2 is YYNGEE. The CDR3 length is 17 residues. The V gene lost 3 bases and the J gene lost 3 bases, with 22 bases spanning the gap. The CDR3 reads CASSATGTPKGNYEQYF. CDR3 nucleotide sequence: TGTGCCAGCAGCGCAACCGGGACACCCAAGGGGAACTACGAGCAGTACTTC. Complete variable domain (other parts from reference TRBV9 and TRBJ2-7): DSGVTQTPKHLITATGQRVTLRCSPRSGDLSVYWYQQSLDQGLQFLIQYYNGEERAKGNILERFSAQQFPDLHSELNLSSLELGDSALYFCASSATGTPKGNYEQYFGPGTRLTVT.

This clonotype has ten or more counts. The rearrangement joins TRBV5-6 to TRBJ2-5; no clear D gene. The CDR3 length is 13 residues. V lost 5 bases, J lost 2 bases, and 10 bases lay in between. Germline V gene data show CDR1 as SGHDT and CDR2 as YYEEEE. The CDR3 DNA follows: TGTGCCAGCAGTCTACAGCGTCAAGAGACCCAGTACTTC. Translating it yields CASSLQRQETQYF. The full variable domain, rest sourced from reference TRBV5-6 and TRBJ2-5, is DAGVTQSPTHLIKTRGQQVTLRCSPKSGHDTVSWYQQALGQGPQFIFQYYEEEERQRGNFPDRFSGHQFPNYSSELNVNALLLGDSALYLCASSLQRQETQYFGPGTRLLVL.

The chain uses TRBV7-2 and TRBJ1-2, with TRBD1 identical over 9 bases. This CDR3 is built from 15 residues. V dropped 3 bases and J dropped 2; count of bases not matched to a gene: 4. CDR1 and CDR2 from the germline V gene are SGHTA and FQGNSA. The CDR3 DNA is TGTGCCAGCAGCTTGACAGGGGGAACAAACTATGGCTACACCTTC. The encoded protein is CASSLTGGTNYGYTF.

This clonotype was seen ten or more times. The chain is built from TRBV5-1 and TRBJ2-1, with D maybe TRBD2 (6 bases). CDR3 length equals 15 residues. CDR1 SGHRS and CDR2 YFSETQ come from the germline V gene. V lost 5 bases and J lost 3, with 15 bases in between. CDR3: CASSVKDYLYNEQFF. In DNA, the CDR3 is TGCGCCAGCAGTGTAAAGGACTACCTCTACAATGAGCAGTTCTTC.

The CDR3 region is CASSPWEPGLADNEQFF. For the CDR3, the DNA is TGTGCCAGCTCACCCTGGGAACCGGGACTAGCAGACAATGAGCAGTTCTTC. The chain combines TRBV18 with TRBJ2-1, with 9 bases lining up with TRBD2. V trimming: 3 bases; J trimming: 5 bases; junction bases outside the gene matches: 11. From germline, CDR1 is KGHSH and CDR2 LQKENI. The CDR3 has 17 amino acids.

The V call is TRBV11-1, the J call TRBJ2-3, with TRBD2 identical over 9 bases. Losses at the gene ends were 4 bases for V and 6 bases for J; bases not matched to a gene: 11. Germline V gene sequence: CDR1 SGHAT, CDR2 FQDESV (reference sequence). The CDR3 consists of 16 residues. CDR3 nucleotide sequence: TGTGCCAGCAGCTCACGACTAGCGGTTCAGTCGGATACGCAGTATTTT. Its protein product is CASSSRLAVQSDTQYF.

This clonotype was recorded a few times. J is TRBJ2-7 and V is TRBV6-1; 9 nucleotides match TRBD2. Trimming took 6 bases from V and 6 from J; bases not matched to a gene: 9. The CDR3 has 14 amino acids. The germline V gene encodes CDR1 MNHNS and CDR2 SASEGT. CDR3 in amino acids: CASRDDGLATEQYF. The CDR3 coding sequence is TGTGCCAGCAGGGACGACGGACTAGCGACCGAGCAGTACTTC.

This clonotype was seen repeatedly, ten times or more. DNA for the CDR3: TGCAGCGCCACCTCACGGGACAGGTGGAACTATGGCTACACCTTC. This translates into CSATSRDRWNYGYTF. The rearrangement links TRBV29-1 to TRBJ1-2; TRBD1 agrees at 8 bases. The CDR3 runs 15 residues. V lost 7 bases and J lost 2; bases outside the gene matches: 12. Per the germline V gene, CDR1 is SQVTM and CDR2 is ANQGSEA. The full variable domain, rest sourced from reference TRBV29-1 and TRBJ1-2, is SAVISQKPSRDICQRGTSLTIQCQVDSQVTMMFWYRQQPGQSLTLIATANQGSEATYESGFVIDKFPISRPNLTFSTLTVSNMSPEDSSIYLCSATSRDRWNYGYTFGSGTRLTVV.

This clonotype was counted ten times or more. The chain has TRBV7-8 and TRBJ2-1, with no clear D. The V gene's germline CDR1 is SGHVS and CDR2 FQNEAQ. This CDR3 is built from 13 residues. Trimming pared 2 bases from V and 10 bases from J, leaving 12 bases between. The CDR3 nucleotides read TGTGCCAGCAGCTTATTAGGTTGGCGGGAGCAGTTCTTC. Its translation is CASSLLGWREQFF. The variable domain in full, completed from reference TRBV7-8 and TRBJ2-1, reads GAGVSQSPRYKVAKRGQDVALRCDPISGHVSLFWYQQALGQGPEFLTYFQNEAQLDKSGLPSDRFFAERPEGSVSTLKIQRTQQEDSAVYLCASSLLGWREQFFGPGTRLTVL.

This clonotype occurred a few times. V usage is TRBV12-3 or TRBV12-4 and J usage is TRBJ1-5, with D possibly TRBD1 on 5 matching bases. V was cut by 8 bases and J by 3 bases, with 17 bases left in between. This CDR3 comprises 15 residues. The CDR3 is CASALTGVHNQPQHF. CDR3 sequence (DNA): TGTGCCAGCGCATTAACGGGGGTCCACAATCAGCCCCAGCATTTT.

In its sample, this clonotype was seen a few times. The J gene is TRBJ2-7, the V gene TRBV4-3; TRBD1 might be the D (5 bases). CDR1 is LGHNA and CDR2 is YSLEER in the germline V gene. This CDR3 has 13 amino acids. Trimming stripped 3 bases from V and 1 base from J, with 7 bases between. CDR3 sequence (DNA): TGCGCCAGCAGCCACCAGGGATCCTACGAGCAGTACTTC. Translating it yields CASSHQGSYEQYF.